Each of the 29 T cell receptor beta chains below was sequenced from the same sample in a study of identifying expanded T cells in peripheral blood. The data were produced by immunoSEQ multiplex PCR, yet TCRdb's version contains in-frame clones alone and is incomplete. The sample shows about 120,000 clones, roughly 82% of them seen only once. Sequencing input: blood. The receptors here all came from a person aged 18 to 75 in good health.

This sequence joins TRBV7-8 and TRBJ1-2, with D uncertain. The CDR3 has 15 amino acids. Trimming left V 1 base short and J 4 bases short, with 13 bases between. Germline lookup yields CDR1 SGHVS and CDR2 FQNEAQ. CDR3 nucleotide sequence: TGTGCCAGCAGCTTAGATGGGTTGGGCTCCTATGGCTACACCTTC. This encodes CASSLDGLGSYGYTF.

The chain uses TRBV21-1 and TRBJ1-1. TRBV21-1 is shown as a pseudogene. The CDR3 has 10 residues. DNA for the CDR3: TGTGCCAGCAGCAGGCTAGGAGCTTTCTTT. This gives the protein CASSRLGAFF.

The chain is built from TRBV18 and TRBJ2-4, with D possibly called TRBD1 or TRBD2 (5 bases each). The germline CDR1 and CDR2 sequences are KGHSH and LQKENI. CDR3 length equals 16 residues. Trimming took off 0 bases at V and 6 bases at J, with 15 bases between the two ends. CDR3 protein: CASSPPGTGDGNIQYF. The CDR3 nucleotides read TGTGCCAGCTCACCACCCGGGACGGGCGACGGAAACATTCAGTACTTC.

This chain connects TRBV15 to TRBJ2-5, with D possibly matching TRBD2 (5 bases). Per the germline V gene, CDR1 is LNHNV and CDR2 is YYDKDF (reference sequence). Trimming took off 0 bases at V and 2 bases at J, with 10 bases between the two ends. The CDR3 extends over 15 amino acids. CDR3 protein: CATSRDLGGQETQYF. The CDR3 DNA follows: TGTGCCACCAGCAGAGATCTAGGAGGTCAAGAGACCCAGTACTTC. The full variable domain, completed using reference TRBV15 and TRBJ2-5, is DAMVIQNPRYQVTQFGKPVTLSCSQTLNHNVMYWYQQKSSQAPKLLFHYYDKDFNNEADTPDNFQSRRPNTSFCFLDIRSPGLGDTAMYLCATSRDLGGQETQYFGPGTRLLVL.

The rearrangement uses TRBV18 and TRBJ2-7; D is unresolved. CDR1 is KGHSH, CDR2 LQKENI, per germline. Trimming shortened V by 3 bases and J by 3 bases, and 9 bases separated the two germline ends. This CDR3 contains 13 residues. The DNA for the CDR3 is TGTGCCAGCTCACCTAAACCAGACTACGAGCAGTACTTC. It translates to CASSPKPDYEQYF.

The chain combines TRBV6-6 with TRBJ1-2; D not certain. This CDR3 contains 13 residues. V was trimmed by 6 bases and J by 0 bases, leaving 8 bases between them. CDR1 is MNHNY, CDR2 SVGAGI, per germline (reference sequence). The DNA for the CDR3 is TGTGCCAGCAGAACTGGAGCTAACTATGGCTACACCTTC. Its protein product is CASRTGANYGYTF.

This clone was picked up one time. V gene TRBV19 combines with J gene TRBJ2-5; TRBD1 agrees at 7 bases. This CDR3 region has 16 residues. Unmatched junction bases numbered 12, after V lost 6 bases and J lost 2 bases. Looked up from germline, CDR1 is LNHDA and CDR2 is SQIVND (reference sequence). The CDR3 reads CASSTIDRVGQETQYF. In DNA, the CDR3 is TGTGCCAGTAGCACGATTGACAGGGTGGGTCAAGAGACCCAGTACTTC. The full variable domain, rest sourced from reference TRBV19 and TRBJ2-5, is DGGITQSPKYLFRKEGQNVTLSCEQNLNHDAMYWYRQDPGQGLRLIYYSQIVNDFQKGDIAEGYSVSREKKESFPLTVTSAQKNPTAFYLCASSTIDRVGQETQYFGPGTRLLVL.

The V call is TRBV7-2, the J call TRBJ2-1; TRBD1 or TRBD2 may be the D gene (5 bases each). Germline V gene lookup returns CDR1 SGHTA and CDR2 FQGNSA. V gave up 5 bases and J gave up 7 bases, with 18 bases separating them. The CDR3 has 15 residues. CDR3: CASSPSGRVRNEQFF. The CDR3 bases are TGTGCCAGCAGCCCCTCAGGGCGGGTTCGGAATGAGCAGTTCTTC.

The CDR3 loop reads CASSLQGEVGDSPLHF. The CDR3 nucleotides read TGTGCCAGCAGTTTACAGGGGGAGGTTGGTGATTCACCCCTCCACTTT. The chain is built from TRBV6-5 and TRBJ1-6; 8 nucleotides align to TRBD1. The germline gives CDR1 MNHEY, CDR2 SVGAGI. CDR3 length: 16 amino acids. With V trimmed by 4 bases and J by 8 bases, 10 bases remained unmatched.

The chain links TRBV5-1 to TRBJ1-5; weak D call: TRBD1 (6 bases). Trimming pared 0 bases from V and 5 bases from J, leaving 12 bases between. CDR1 is SGHRS and CDR2 is YFSETQ in the germline V gene. This CDR3 spans 15 amino acids. The CDR3 region is CASSLAGADYQPQHF. The CDR3, as DNA: TGCGCCAGCAGCTTGGCAGGGGCGGATTATCAGCCCCAGCATTTT.

The gene calls are TRBV30 and TRBJ1-4; the D gene is possibly TRBD1 (5 bases). Per the germline V gene, CDR1 is GTSNPN and CDR2 is SVGIG (reference sequence). The CDR3 is 15 residues long. V lost 5 bases, J lost 0 bases, and 13 bases lay in between. CDR3 DNA sequence: TGTGCCTGGGGCAGGGAGATTGCAACTAATGAAAAACTGTTTTTT. Translated: CAWGREIATNEKLFF. The variable domain in full, with the rest retrieved from reference TRBV30 and TRBJ1-4, is SQTIHQWPATLVQPVGSPLSLECTVEGTSNPNLYWYRQAAGRGLQLLFYSVGIGQISSEVPQNLSASRPQDRQFILSSKKLLLSDSGFYLCAWGREIATNEKLFFGSGTQLSVL.

This clone was picked up one time. The chain joins TRBV7-6 to TRBJ2-7, with TRBD1 matching over 8 bases. The CDR3 is 15 amino acids. V trimming: 5 bases; J trimming: 4 bases; junction bases outside the gene matches: 10. CDR1 is SGHVS and CDR2 is FNYEAQ in the germline V gene. CDR3 nucleotides: TGTGCCAGCAGCCCCTCCGGACAGGGCATTTACGAGCAGTACTTC. Protein: CASSPSGQGIYEQYF.

The chain has TRBV4-1 and TRBJ1-4; 7 bases fit TRBD1. V was pared by 1 base and J by 5 bases, with 4 bases of the junction left unmatched. Germline-derived CDR1 and CDR2 are MGHRA and YSYEKL. This CDR3 is 15 amino acids long. The CDR3 loop is CASSQAEGANEKLFF. In DNA form, the CDR3 reads TGCGCCAGCAGCCAAGCCGAGGGGGCGAATGAAAAACTGTTTTTT.

Note on this clone: Within the sample, other DNA sequences also encode this same CDR3. This sequence joins TRBV18 and TRBJ1-1, with unresolved D. Germline V lookup: CDR1 KGHSH, CDR2 LQKENI. This CDR3 has 14 amino acids. Trimming left V 0 bases short and J 0 bases short, with 5 bases between. The CDR3 DNA reads TGTGCCAGCTCACCACCTGGGATGAACACTGAAGCTTTCTTT. This codes for CASSPPGMNTEAFF.

The chain is built from TRBV5-6 and TRBJ2-2, with a weak D call TRBD2 (5 bases). Germline V gene lookup returns CDR1 SGHDT and CDR2 YYEEEE. The CDR3 extends over 16 amino acids. Trimming shortened V by 2 bases and J by 2 bases, and 13 bases separated the two germline ends. The CDR3 protein is CASSFWSGFNTGELFF. CDR3 coding DNA: TGTGCCAGCAGCTTCTGGAGCGGTTTCAACACCGGGGAGCTGTTTTTT.

The V gene is TRBV9, the J gene TRBJ2-1; D is unclear. The CDR3 spans 14 residues. The V and J ends lost 0 bases and 0 bases respectively, with 4 bases between them. Germline V gene data show CDR1 as SGDLS and CDR2 as YYNGEE. The DNA of the CDR3 is TGTGCCAGCAGCGTAGGTTCCTCCTACAATGAGCAGTTCTTC. This sequence encodes CASSVGSSYNEQFF.

The J gene is TRBJ1-1, the V gene TRBV9, with 8 bases matching TRBD1. CDR1 and CDR2 (germline): SGDLS, YYNGEE. The CDR3 contains 15 residues. Unmatched junction bases numbered 6, after V lost 0 bases and J lost 5 bases. This chain's CDR3 is CASSVGQGSRTEAFF. As DNA, the CDR3 is TGTGCCAGCAGCGTAGGACAGGGGAGTCGGACTGAAGCTTTCTTT.

The chain joins TRBV28 to TRBJ1-3; 7 bases are shared with TRBD1. The CDR3 is 15 amino acids. From germline, CDR1 is MDHEN and CDR2 SYDVKM. V lost 6 bases and J lost 0; bases outside the gene matches: 5. Here the CDR3 reads CASREQGPSGNTIYF. In DNA form, the CDR3 reads TGTGCCAGCAGGGAACAGGGGCCCTCTGGAAACACCATATATTTT.

The chain joins TRBV5-1 to TRBJ2-3; 12 nucleotides line up with TRBD1. The length of the CDR3 is 17 residues. Germline V gene sequence: CDR1 SGHRS, CDR2 YFSETQ. V was clipped by 3 bases and J by 5 bases; unmatched bases: 10. Here the CDR3 reads CASSSGTGGRWGDTQYF. The CDR3 DNA is TGCGCCAGCAGCTCCGGGACAGGGGGCCGATGGGGAGATACGCAGTATTTT.

The chain is built from TRBV7-8 and TRBJ2-1, with 9 positions matching TRBD1. Germline loops: CDR1 SGHVS, CDR2 FQNEAQ. The V segment lost 1 base and the J segment 1 base; nucleotides outside the gene matches: 5. The CDR3 totals 17 residues. The CDR3, as DNA: TGTGCCAGCAGCTTAGTATCCGGGACAGGGTCCTACAATGAGCAGTTCTTC. This sequence encodes CASSLVSGTGSYNEQFF.

The J gene is TRBJ1-1, the V gene TRBV4-1; TRBD1 is a possible D gene (6 bases). V gave up 5 bases and J gave up 3 bases, with 7 bases separating them. The length of the CDR3 is 12 residues. Germline-derived CDR1 and CDR2 are MGHRA and YSYEKL. CDR3 sequence (DNA): TGCGCCAGCAGCGAGGGGGACACTGAAGCTTTCTTT. Translating gives CASSEGDTEAFF.

The chain joins TRBV5-1 to TRBJ1-1; D is possibly TRBD1 (5 bases). CDR1 and CDR2 (germline): SGHRS, YFSETQ. The CDR3 consists of 11 residues. V was shortened by 10 bases and J by 6 bases, with 13 bases between the two germline ends. The CDR3: CAAGKGAEAFF. CDR3 coding DNA: TGCGCCGCAGGGAAGGGAGCTGAAGCTTTCTTT.

This clone was observed a handful of times. V usage is TRBV27 and J usage is TRBJ1-2; D is unresolved. The V and J ends lost 5 bases and 7 bases respectively, with 20 bases between them. This CDR3 comprises 15 residues. Germline V gene data show CDR1 as MNHEY and CDR2 as SMNVEV (reference sequence). The CDR3 loop is CASSPEPGSRGGYTF. CDR3 DNA sequence: TGTGCCAGCAGTCCCGAGCCGGGGAGTAGAGGTGGCTACACCTTC.

The chain is built from TRBV7-9 and TRBJ1-1; D uncertain. Germline CDR1 and CDR2: SEHNR and FQNEAQ (reference sequence). V was clipped by 5 bases and J by 4 bases, with 11 bases between them. CDR3 length: 13 residues. The CDR3 here is CASSPREGTEAFF. Here the CDR3 DNA reads TGTGCCAGCAGCCCACGGGAAGGCACTGAAGCTTTCTTT.

This rearrangement joins TRBV7-6 to TRBJ1-3, with D perhaps TRBD1 (5 bases). Germline V CDR1 and CDR2: SGHVS, FNYEAQ. V was pared by 4 bases and J by 0 bases, with 10 bases between. There are 15 residues in the CDR3. In DNA form, the CDR3 reads TGTGCCAGCAGCTCGGACATCAACTCTGGAAACACCATATATTTT. Amino acids: CASSSDINSGNTIYF.

Remarks on this clone: At the DNA level, this CDR3 is encoded by other sequences in the same sample as well. The chain links TRBV7-6 to TRBJ1-4; D perhaps matches TRBD1 (6 bases). The germline V gene has CDR1 SGHVS and CDR2 FNYEAQ. V gave up 5 bases and J gave up 3 bases, with 16 bases separating them. This CDR3 spans 16 amino acids. The CDR3 nucleotides are TGTGCCAGCAGCCTAACCCGGACAGTACCTAATGAAAAACTGTTTTTT. This translates into CASSLTRTVPNEKLFF.

The chain joins TRBV7-6 to TRBJ1-5; D unclear. Germline V CDR1 and CDR2: SGHVS, FNYEAQ. Trimming took 1 base from V and 3 from J, leaving 13 bases between them. The CDR3 has 16 residues. The CDR3 sequence: CASSLGLRDPNQPQHF. CDR3 DNA: TGTGCCAGCAGCTTAGGTCTGAGGGATCCCAATCAGCCCCAGCATTTT. Complete variable domain (other parts from reference TRBV7-6 and TRBJ1-5): GAGVSQSPRYKVTKRGQDVALRCDPISGHVSLYWYRQALGQGPEFLTYFNYEAQQDKSGLPNDRFSAERPEGSISTLTIQRTEQRDSAMYRCASSLGLRDPNQPQHFGDGTRLSIL.

CDR3 amino acids: CASSTKHTGTASYEQYF. The CDR3 bases are TGTGCCAGCAGCACTAAACATACCGGGACAGCATCCTACGAGCAGTACTTC. V is TRBV11-2 and J is TRBJ2-7; 7 bases fit TRBD1. CDR3 length: 17 residues. Germline trimming cut 5 bases from V and 1 base from J; bases unmatched to any gene: 14. The germline gives CDR1 SGHAT, CDR2 FQNNGV.

This clone was counted a few times. This chain links TRBV2 with TRBJ2-5, with 8 bases matching TRBD1. CDR1 and CDR2 (germline): SNHLY, FYNNEI. V trimming: 4 bases; J trimming: 2 bases; junction bases outside the gene matches: 15. This CDR3 has 18 amino acids. CDR3 sequence reads: CASSGLELGQGGQETQYF. CDR3 coding DNA: TGTGCCAGCAGTGGCCTCGAGCTTGGACAGGGTGGTCAAGAGACCCAGTACTTC. The full variable domain, its missing parts supplied by reference TRBV2 and TRBJ2-5, is EPEVTQTPSHQVTQMGQEVILRCVPISNHLYFYWYRQILGQKVEFLVSFYNNEISEKSEIFDDQFSVERPDGSNFTLKIRSTKLEDSAMYFCASSGLELGQGGQETQYFGPGTRLLVL.